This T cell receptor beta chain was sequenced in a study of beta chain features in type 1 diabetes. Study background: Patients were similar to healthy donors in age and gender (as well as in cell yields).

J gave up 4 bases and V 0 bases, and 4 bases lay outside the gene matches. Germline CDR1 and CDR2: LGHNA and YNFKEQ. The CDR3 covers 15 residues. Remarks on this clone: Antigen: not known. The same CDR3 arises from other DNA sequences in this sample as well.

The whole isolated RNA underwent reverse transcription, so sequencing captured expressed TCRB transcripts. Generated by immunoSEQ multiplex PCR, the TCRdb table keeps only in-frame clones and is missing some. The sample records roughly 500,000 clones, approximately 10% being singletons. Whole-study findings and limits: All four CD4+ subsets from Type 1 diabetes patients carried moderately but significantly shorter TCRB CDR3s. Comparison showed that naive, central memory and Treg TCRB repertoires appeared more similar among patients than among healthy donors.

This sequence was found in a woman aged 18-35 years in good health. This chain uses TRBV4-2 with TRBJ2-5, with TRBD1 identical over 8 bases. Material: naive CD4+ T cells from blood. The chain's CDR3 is CASSQETDRGETQYF. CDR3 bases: TGTGCCAGCAGCCAAGAAACTGACAGGGGAGAGACCCAGTACTTC.